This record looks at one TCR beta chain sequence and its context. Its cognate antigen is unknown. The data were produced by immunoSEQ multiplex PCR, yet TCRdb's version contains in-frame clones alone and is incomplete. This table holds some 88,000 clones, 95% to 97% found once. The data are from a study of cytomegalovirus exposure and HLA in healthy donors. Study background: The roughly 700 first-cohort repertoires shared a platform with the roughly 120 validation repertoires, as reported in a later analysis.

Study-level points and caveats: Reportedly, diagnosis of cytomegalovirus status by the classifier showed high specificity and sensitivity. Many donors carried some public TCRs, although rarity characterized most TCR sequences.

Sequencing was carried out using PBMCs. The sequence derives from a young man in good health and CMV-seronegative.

The CDR3 coding sequence is TGTGCCAGTAGTATGTGGCGGGAGGAGACAGATACGCAGTATTTT. Protein sequence: CASSMWREETDTQYF. The chain links TRBV19 to TRBJ2-3; 8 bases line up with TRBD2. The ends lost 3 bases at V and 3 bases at J; junction bases unmatched: 5. The CDR3 sequence is 15 residues long. Looked up from germline, CDR1 is LNHDA and CDR2 is SQIVND (reference sequence). The full variable domain, completed using reference TRBV19 and TRBJ2-3, is DGGITQSPKYLFRKEGQNVTLSCEQNLNHDAMYWYRQDPGQGLRLIYYSQIVNDFQKGDIAEGYSVSREKKESFPLTVTSAQKNPTAFYLCASSMWREETDTQYFGPGTRLTVL.